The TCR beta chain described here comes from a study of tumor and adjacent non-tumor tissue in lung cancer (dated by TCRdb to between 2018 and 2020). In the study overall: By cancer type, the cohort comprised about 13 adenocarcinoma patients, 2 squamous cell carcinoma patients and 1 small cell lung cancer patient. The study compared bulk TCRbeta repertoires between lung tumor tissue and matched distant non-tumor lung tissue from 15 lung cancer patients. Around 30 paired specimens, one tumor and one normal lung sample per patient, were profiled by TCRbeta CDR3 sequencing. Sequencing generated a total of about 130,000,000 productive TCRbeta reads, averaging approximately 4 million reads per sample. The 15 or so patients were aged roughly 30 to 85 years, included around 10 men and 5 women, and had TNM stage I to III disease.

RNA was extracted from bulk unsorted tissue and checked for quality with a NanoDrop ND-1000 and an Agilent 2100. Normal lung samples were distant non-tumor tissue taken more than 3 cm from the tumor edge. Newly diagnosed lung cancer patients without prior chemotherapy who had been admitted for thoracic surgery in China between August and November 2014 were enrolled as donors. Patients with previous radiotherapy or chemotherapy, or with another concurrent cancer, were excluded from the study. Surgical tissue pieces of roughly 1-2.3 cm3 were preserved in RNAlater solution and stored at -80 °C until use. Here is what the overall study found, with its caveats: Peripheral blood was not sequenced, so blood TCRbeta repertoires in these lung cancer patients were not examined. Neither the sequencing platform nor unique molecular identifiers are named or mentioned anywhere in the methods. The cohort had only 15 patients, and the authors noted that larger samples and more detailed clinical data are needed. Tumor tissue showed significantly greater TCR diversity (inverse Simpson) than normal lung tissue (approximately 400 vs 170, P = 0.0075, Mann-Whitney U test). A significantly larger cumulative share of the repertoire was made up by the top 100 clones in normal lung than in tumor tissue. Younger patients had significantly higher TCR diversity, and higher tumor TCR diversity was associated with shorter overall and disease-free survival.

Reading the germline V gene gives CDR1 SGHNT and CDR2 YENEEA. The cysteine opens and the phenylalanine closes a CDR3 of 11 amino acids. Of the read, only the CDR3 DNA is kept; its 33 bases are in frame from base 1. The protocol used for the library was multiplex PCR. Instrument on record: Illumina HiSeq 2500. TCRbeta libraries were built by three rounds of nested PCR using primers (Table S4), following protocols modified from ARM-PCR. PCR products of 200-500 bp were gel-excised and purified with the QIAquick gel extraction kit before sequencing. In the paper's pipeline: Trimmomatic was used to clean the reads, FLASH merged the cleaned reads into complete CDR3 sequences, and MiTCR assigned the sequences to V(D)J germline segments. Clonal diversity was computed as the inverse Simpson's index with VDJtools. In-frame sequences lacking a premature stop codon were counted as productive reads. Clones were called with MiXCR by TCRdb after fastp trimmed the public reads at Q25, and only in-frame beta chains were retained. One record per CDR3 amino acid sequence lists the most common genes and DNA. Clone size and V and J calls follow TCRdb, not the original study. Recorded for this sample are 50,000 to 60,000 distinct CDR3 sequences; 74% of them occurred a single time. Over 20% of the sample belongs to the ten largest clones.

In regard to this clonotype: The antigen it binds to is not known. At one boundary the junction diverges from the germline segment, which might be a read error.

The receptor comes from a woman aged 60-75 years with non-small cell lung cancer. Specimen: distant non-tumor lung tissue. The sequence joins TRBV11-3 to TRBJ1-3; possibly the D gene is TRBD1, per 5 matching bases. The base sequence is TGTGACAGCAGCCTGGAGGACACTATATATTTT. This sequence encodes CDSSLEDTIYF.